These T cell receptor beta chains were read from a single sample in a study of T cells in Graves' hyperthyroidism and ophthalmopathy. TCRdb re-called the multiplex PCR reads through MiXCR, storing one row per CDR3 protein. The repertoire holds more than 350,000 distinct CDR3 sequences, with nearly 15% as singletons. Sequencing was carried out using blood. Receptor source: a woman aged 55-69 years with Graves' ophthalmopathy. CDR3s include the opening cysteine and the closing phenylalanine or tryptophan. D genes are given only for firm matches. Clone sizes are given selectively: once, few, many, or a class where the clone is expanded.

J: TRBJ2-7
size: once
V: TRBV27
D: .
DNA: TGTGCCAGCAGACCCGGGACTCAATCCTACGAGCAGTACTTC
CDR3: CASRPGTQSYEQYF

J: TRBJ1-2
size: many
V: TRBV6-1
D: .
DNA: TGTGCCAGCCGGCCGGGGGCCGGTGGCTACACCTTC
CDR3: CASRPGAGGYTF

J: TRBJ2-1
size: .
V: TRBV2
D: .
DNA: TGTGCCAGCAATGAGGGGTCCTACAATGAGCAGTTCTTC
CDR3: CASNEGSYNEQFF

J: TRBJ2-3
size: many
V: TRBV12-5
D: TRBD2
DNA: TGTGCTAGTGGTTTGCGGAGCGGGAGCGCGGGAGATACGCAGTATTTT
CDR3: CASGLRSGSAGDTQYF

J: TRBJ2-7
size: .
V: TRBV12-5
D: .
DNA: TGTGCTAGTGGTCAGGGGGGACTAGACCTCTACGAGCAGTACTTC
CDR3: CASGQGGLDLYEQYF

J: TRBJ2-5
size: .
V: TRBV5-1
D: TRBD1
DNA: TGCGCCAGCCGTCAATCCGGGACAGCCCGAGAGACCCAGTACTTC
CDR3: CASRQSGTARETQYF

J: TRBJ1-3
size: many
V: TRBV3-1
D: .
DNA: TGTGCCAGCAGCCAACTGGGAGGGGAAGGAAACACCATATATTTT
CDR3: CASSQLGGEGNTIYF

J: TRBJ2-7
size: few
V: TRBV19
D: .
DNA: TGTGCCAGTAGTATACTGGTCGGGGCGGCCTACGAGCAGTACTTC
CDR3: CASSILVGAAYEQYF

J: TRBJ2-7
size: few
V: TRBV29-1
D: TRBD1
DNA: TGCAGCGTTGGTGGCAGGGGGCATATCGAGCAGTACTTC
CDR3: CSVGGRGHIEQYF

J: TRBJ2-7
size: many
V: TRBV29-1
D: .
DNA: TGCAGCGCCCGAGGGACCTACGAGCAGTACTTC
CDR3: CSARGTYEQYF

J: TRBJ2-5
size: few
V: TRBV19
D: .
DNA: TGTGCCAGTAGTCCTCGGCCCCAAGAGACCCAGTACTTC
CDR3: CASSPRPQETQYF

J: TRBJ2-7
size: few
V: TRBV18
D: .
DNA: TGTGCCAGCTCACCGAGCCTAGAGAGCGAGCAGTACTTC
CDR3: CASSPSLESEQYF

J: TRBJ2-7
size: few
V: TRBV9
D: TRBD1
DNA: TGTGCCAGCAGCGTTGGGATGGGACAGGGGGCAGGATACGAGCAGTACTTC
CDR3: CASSVGMGQGAGYEQYF

J: TRBJ2-3
size: many
V: TRBV5-5
D: .
DNA: TGTGCCAGCAGCGGGCAGAAGTTCGGCACAGATACGCAGTATTTT
CDR3: CASSGQKFGTDTQYF

J: TRBJ1-6
size: .
V: TRBV28
D: TRBD1
DNA: TGTGCCAGTTCGGACAGGGGAGATTCACCCCTCCACTTT
CDR3: CASSDRGDSPLHF

J: TRBJ1-5
size: few
V: TRBV15
D: .
DNA: TGTGCCACCGGGGTGGGCTATAGCAATCAGCCCCAGCATTTT
CDR3: CATGVGYSNQPQHF

J: TRBJ2-7
size: many
V: TRBV20-1
D: .
DNA: TGCAGTGCTAGACCCCGTCGTAGGAGCAATTCCTACGAGCAGTACTTC
CDR3: CSARPRRRSNSYEQYF

J: TRBJ2-7
size: .
V: TRBV9
D: TRBD1
DNA: TGTGCCAGCAGCAAGGGACAGAGGAGCTCCTACGAGCAGTACTTC
CDR3: CASSKGQRSSYEQYF

J: TRBJ1-5
size: .
V: TRBV15
D: .
DNA: TGTGCCACCAGCCGCGGATCTCGCAGCAATCAGCCCCAGCATTTT
CDR3: CATSRGSRSNQPQHF

J: TRBJ1-5
size: few
V: TRBV20-1
D: .
DNA: TGCAGTGCCGGGGGGGGCGCGGGAGGCAATCAGCCCCAGCATTTT
CDR3: CSAGGGAGGNQPQHF

J: TRBJ2-7
size: many
V: TRBV5-1
D: TRBD2
DNA: TGCGCCAGCAGCTTGAGACTAGCGGGAGTCATCGAGCAGTACTTC
CDR3: CASSLRLAGVIEQYF

J: TRBJ2-2
size: few
V: TRBV12-3/TRBV12-4
D: .
DNA: TGTGCCAGCAGTTTCTGGGTTCAGGGCCCCGGGGAGCTGTTTTTT
CDR3: CASSFWVQGPGELFF

J: TRBJ1-6
size: .
V: TRBV2
D: .
DNA: TGTGCCAGCAGCCCGTTGGGGTTGGATTCACCCCTCCACTTT
CDR3: CASSPLGLDSPLHF

J: TRBJ2-1
size: many
V: TRBV7-3
D: .
DNA: TGTGCCAGCAGCTCACAGGGGGGGGCCCACAATGAGCAGTTCTTC
CDR3: CASSSQGGAHNEQFF

J: TRBJ2-7
size: .
V: TRBV2
D: .
DNA: TGTGCCAGCACCCTCAAGGGGGAGAAGCAGTACTTC
CDR3: CASTLKGEKQYF

J: TRBJ2-3
size: .
V: TRBV24-1
D: .
DNA: TGTGCCACCAGTGCACCAAGCACAGATACGCAGTATTTT
CDR3: CATSAPSTDTQYF

J: TRBJ2-1
size: many
V: TRBV7-9
D: TRBD2
DNA: TGTGCCAGCAGCTTAAAATTTACGGCGGGAGGGCGGGACTCCTACAATGAGCAGTTCTTC
CDR3: CASSLKFTAGGRDSYNEQFF

J: TRBJ2-1
size: .
V: TRBV5-6
D: TRBD2
DNA: TGTGCCAGCAGCAAGGGACTAGCGGCTTCCTACAATGAGCAGTTCTTC
CDR3: CASSKGLAASYNEQFF

J: TRBJ1-2
size: .
V: TRBV11-2
D: .
DNA: TGTGCCAGCAGTCGGACAGAAGCCTCGGGGTATGGCTACACCTTC
CDR3: CASSRTEASGYGYTF

J: TRBJ1-5
size: .
V: TRBV28
D: TRBD1
DNA: TGTGCCAGCACTGGCAGGGGGGGGGACAATCAGCCCCAGCATTTT
CDR3: CASTGRGGDNQPQHF

J: TRBJ1-3
size: .
V: TRBV7-9
D: .
DNA: TGTGCCAGCAGCTTTACCGGAAACACCATATATTTT
CDR3: CASSFTGNTIYF

J: TRBJ2-2
size: many
V: TRBV11-2
D: .
DNA: TGTGCCAGCAGCTCACTGGGGAGGCGGGAAGGCACCGGGGAGCTGTTTTTT
CDR3: CASSSLGRREGTGELFF

J: TRBJ2-7
size: .
V: TRBV11-2
D: TRBD2
DNA: TGTGCCAGCACCCTCGCACCGGGACTAGCGGGAAGCGAGCAGTACTTC
CDR3: CASTLAPGLAGSEQYF

J: TRBJ2-7
size: .
V: TRBV6-1
D: .
DNA: TGTGCCAGCAGTGGTAGCAGCTCCTACGAGCAGTACTTC
CDR3: CASSGSSSYEQYF

J: TRBJ2-1
size: many
V: TRBV11-2
D: .
DNA: TGTGCCAGCAGCTCCTTGAGCCGCGGGCCCAACAATGAGCAGTTCTTC
CDR3: CASSSLSRGPNNEQFF

J: TRBJ2-7
size: .
V: TRBV2
D: TRBD1
DNA: TGTGCCAGCAGCGAAAGACAGGGGGGGACCGAGCAGTACTTC
CDR3: CASSERQGGTEQYF

J: TRBJ1-5
size: few
V: TRBV7-9
D: .
DNA: TGTGCCACCTCCGGGAGCCGAAATCAGCCCCAGCATTTT
CDR3: CATSGSRNQPQHF

J: TRBJ1-2
size: many
V: TRBV12-3/TRBV12-4
D: TRBD1
DNA: TGTGCCAGCAGTCGGGACAGCCTCTATGGCTACACCTTC
CDR3: CASSRDSLYGYTF

J: TRBJ2-2
size: .
V: TRBV5-6
D: .
DNA: TGTGCCAGCAACTATCGGGGGCGATTAACCGGGGAGCTGTTTTTT
CDR3: CASNYRGRLTGELFF

J: TRBJ2-5
size: few
V: TRBV28
D: .
DNA: TGTGCCAGCGGTTTAAGAGAGGCAGACCAAGAGACCCAGTACTTC
CDR3: CASGLREADQETQYF

J: TRBJ1-5
size: .
V: TRBV12-3/TRBV12-4
D: TRBD1
DNA: TGTGCCAGCAGTCGGACAGGGCCAAATCAGCCCCAGCATTTT
CDR3: CASSRTGPNQPQHF

J: TRBJ1-4
size: few
V: TRBV6-1
D: .
DNA: TGTGCCACCAAAAGGCCAGCACAGAATGAAAAACTGTTTTTT
CDR3: CATKRPAQNEKLFF

J: TRBJ2-3
size: .
V: TRBV18
D: .
DNA: TGTGCCAGCTCACTCTACTCGGGCCCGGGTGATACGCAGTATTTT
CDR3: CASSLYSGPGDTQYF

J: TRBJ1-4
size: few
V: TRBV28
D: TRBD1
DNA: TGTGCCAGCAGTTCCAAAACAGGGGCCTCTAATGAAAAACTGTTTTTT
CDR3: CASSSKTGASNEKLFF

J: TRBJ1-5
size: few
V: TRBV2
D: .
DNA: TGTGCCAGCAGTTACAACAGGGACAATCAGCCCCAGCATTTT
CDR3: CASSYNRDNQPQHF

J: TRBJ2-7
size: many
V: TRBV6-1
D: TRBD1
DNA: TGTGCCAGCAGTCTTCGGGGCGGGACAGGGGTAACCTACGAGCAGTACTTC
CDR3: CASSLRGGTGVTYEQYF

J: TRBJ1-2
size: many
V: TRBV3-1
D: .
DNA: TGTGCCAGCAGCCAAGATATTTGGGGTACCCCTAACTATGGCTACACCTTC
CDR3: CASSQDIWGTPNYGYTF

J: TRBJ2-3
size: many
V: TRBV2
D: .
DNA: TGTGCCAGCAGCCGACGCACAGATACGCAGTATTTT
CDR3: CASSRRTDTQYF

J: TRBJ2-1
size: few
V: TRBV27
D: TRBD2
DNA: TGTGCCAGCAGTTTGACCCCTAGCGGGCATTACAATGAGCAGTTCTTC
CDR3: CASSLTPSGHYNEQFF

J: TRBJ2-3
size: few
V: TRBV10-3
D: .
DNA: TGTGCCATCAGCGCCATTGGGGGTAGCGGAACCCCCACAGATACGCAGTATTTT
CDR3: CAISAIGGSGTPTDTQYF

J: TRBJ2-1
size: few
V: TRBV5-5
D: .
DNA: TGTGCCAGCAGCTTCGACATCAATGAGCAGTTCTTC
CDR3: CASSFDINEQFF

J: TRBJ1-4
size: .
V: TRBV5-1
D: .
DNA: TGCGCCAGCAGCTTTAGGGCCGGGTCCGTTAATGAAAAACTGTTTTTT
CDR3: CASSFRAGSVNEKLFF

J: TRBJ2-1
size: many
V: TRBV7-9
D: TRBD2
DNA: TGTGCCAGCAGCTTAGGTCTAGCGGAGCCCCCCGAGCAGTTCTTC
CDR3: CASSLGLAEPPEQFF

J: TRBJ2-3
size: few
V: TRBV14
D: .
DNA: TGTGCCAGCAGCCAAGATCCCCCGTCTAGCGCGAGCACAGATACGCAGTATTTT
CDR3: CASSQDPPSSASTDTQYF

J: TRBJ2-1
size: .
V: TRBV7-9
D: TRBD2
DNA: TGTGCCAGCAGCTTACCCCGGACTAGCGGAGGAGGGGGCGTGGGGAATGAGCAGTTCTTC
CDR3: CASSLPRTSGGGGVGNEQFF

J: TRBJ2-2
size: many
V: TRBV5-5
D: .
DNA: TGTGCCAGCAGCTTGGTAGTACCAGCGGGGGAGCTGTTTTTT
CDR3: CASSLVVPAGELFF

J: TRBJ1-1
size: many
V: TRBV7-9
D: .
DNA: TGTGCCAGCAGCTTAGCTGACAGTGCCCCGGGAGCTTTCTTT
CDR3: CASSLADSAPGAFF

J: TRBJ1-3
size: many
V: TRBV3-1
D: .
DNA: TGTGCCAGCAGCCAAACCTACTCTGGAAACACCATATATTTT
CDR3: CASSQTYSGNTIYF

J: TRBJ2-7
size: many
V: TRBV28
D: TRBD2
DNA: TGTGCCAGCAGTGGCCGGGAGGGGGGCTCCTACGAGCAGTACTTC
CDR3: CASSGREGGSYEQYF